This TCR beta chain was sequenced in a study of T cell repertoires in cytomegalovirus infection. Via MiXCR, TCRdb re-called the reads, giving one row per CDR3 protein. Here the sample spans about 120,000 distinct CDR3 sequences, roughly a tenth being singletons. Trimming pared 0 bases from V and 3 bases from J, leaving 8 bases between. The germline V gene encodes CDR1 MNHEY and CDR2 SVGEGT. CDR3 length: 14 amino acids. In its sample, this clonotype was seen a few times. The antigen remains unidentified. This chain connects TRBV6-2 or TRBV6-3 to TRBJ2-5; D is possibly TRBD1 or TRBD2 (5 bases each). The receptor was isolated from a human donor in good health (CMV status not recorded). Some clones in this sample may be carry-over from other donors' samples. The sample taken for sequencing was PBMCs, sequenced either directly or after in vitro stimulation (not recorded which). The CDR3, as DNA: TGTGCCAGCAGTTACTCGGGGGTAAAAGAGACCCAGTACTTC. Translation gives CASSYSGVKETQYF.